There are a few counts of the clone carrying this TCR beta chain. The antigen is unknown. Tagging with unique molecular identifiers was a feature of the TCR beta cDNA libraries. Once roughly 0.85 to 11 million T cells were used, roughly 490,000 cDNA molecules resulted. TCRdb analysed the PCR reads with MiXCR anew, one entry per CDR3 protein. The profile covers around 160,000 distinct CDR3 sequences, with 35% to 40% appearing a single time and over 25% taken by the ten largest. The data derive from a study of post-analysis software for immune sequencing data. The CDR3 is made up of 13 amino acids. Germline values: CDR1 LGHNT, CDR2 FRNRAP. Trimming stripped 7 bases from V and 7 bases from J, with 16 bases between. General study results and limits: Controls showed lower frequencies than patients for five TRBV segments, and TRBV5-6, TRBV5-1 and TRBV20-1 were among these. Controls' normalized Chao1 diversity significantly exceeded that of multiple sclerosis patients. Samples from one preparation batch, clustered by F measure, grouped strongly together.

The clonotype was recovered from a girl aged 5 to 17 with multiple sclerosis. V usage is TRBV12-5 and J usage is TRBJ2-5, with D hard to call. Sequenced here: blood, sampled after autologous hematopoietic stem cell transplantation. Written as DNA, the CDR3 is TGTGCTAGTGTCCCGGACGGGTCAGGGACCCAGTACTTC. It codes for CASVPDGSGTQYF. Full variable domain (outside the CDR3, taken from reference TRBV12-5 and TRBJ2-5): DARVTQTPRHKVTEMGQEVTMRCQPILGHNTVFWYRQTMMQGLELLAYFRNRAPLDDSGMPKDRFSAEMPDATLATLKIQPSEPRDSAVYFCASVPDGSGTQYFGPGTRLLVL.